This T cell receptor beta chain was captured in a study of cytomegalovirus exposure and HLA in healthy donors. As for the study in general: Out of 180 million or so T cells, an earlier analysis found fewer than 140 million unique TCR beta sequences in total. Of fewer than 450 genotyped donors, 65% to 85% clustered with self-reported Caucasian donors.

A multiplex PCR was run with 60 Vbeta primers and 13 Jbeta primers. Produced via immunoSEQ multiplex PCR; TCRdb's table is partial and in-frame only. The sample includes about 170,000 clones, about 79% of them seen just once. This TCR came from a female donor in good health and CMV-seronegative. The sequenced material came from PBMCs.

The CDR3 loop reads CASSGPAGQGTPETQYF. Here the CDR3 DNA reads TGTGCCAGTAGTGGGCCGGCTGGACAGGGGACACCAGAGACCCAGTACTTC. The chain couples TRBV19 to TRBJ2-5; 9 bases match TRBD1. The CDR3 has 17 residues. V shed 5 bases, J shed 4 bases, and the junction held 14 bases outside the gene matches. Germline V gene lookup returns CDR1 LNHDA and CDR2 SQIVND (reference sequence).